One sample yielded the 17 T cell receptor beta chains listed below, sequenced in a study of shared clonotypes between healthy human individuals. The method was immunoSEQ multiplex PCR; TCRdb's version includes in-frame clones alone and lacks a portion of them. The data contain some 2,000,000 clones, more than 90% of them seen just once; the ten biggest clones take up roughly 0.13%. Sequenced input: naive CD4+ T cells sorted from blood. The subset is: CD45RA+ positively selected. These receptors originate from a young man in good health.

The chain joins TRBV2 to TRBJ1-1; the D gene is possibly TRBD1 (5 bases). Germline V gives CDR1 SNHLY, CDR2 FYNNEI. V dropped 2 bases and J dropped 1 base, with 11 bases sitting between them. The CDR3 is made up of 15 amino acids. The CDR3 DNA is TGTGCCAGCAGTGAAATGGTGACAGAGAACACTGAAGCTTTCTTT. Translation gives CASSEMVTENTEAFF.

This chain joins TRBV30 and TRBJ2-7, with TRBD2 identical over 11 bases. The CDR3 covers 13 residues. With V trimmed by 6 bases and J by 3 bases, 4 bases remained unmatched. Germline V gives CDR1 GTSNPN, CDR2 SVGIG (reference sequence). The CDR3 bases are TGTGCCTGTTTACTAGCGGGGGTCTACGAGCAGTACTTC. Its translation is CACLLAGVYEQYF.

CDR3 amino acids: CASSEGQGQANQPQHF. The CDR3 DNA reads TGTGCCAGCAGTGAAGGGCAGGGGCAGGCCAATCAGCCCCAGCATTTT. The V gene is TRBV6-1, the J gene TRBJ1-5, with D perhaps TRBD1 (6 bases). The CDR3 contains 16 residues. Germline V gene sequence: CDR1 MNHNS, CDR2 SASEGT. Trimming shortened V by 1 base and J by 3 bases, and 13 bases separated the two germline ends.

This chain joins TRBV10-3 and TRBJ2-1; 7 nucleotides align to TRBD1. Looked up from germline, CDR1 is ENHRY and CDR2 is SYGVKD. J lost 8 bases, V lost 7 bases, and 11 bases had no gene match. The CDR3 loop spans 14 amino acids. CDR3 loop: CAIILDREVDEQFF. CDR3 nucleotides: TGTGCCATCATCCTAGACAGGGAAGTCGATGAGCAGTTCTTC.

A remark on this clone: Mismatch with germline at one junction end may stem from a read error. Other DNA sequences in this specimen translate into the identical CDR3. The chain links TRBV18 to TRBJ1-4, with a weak D call TRBD1 (6 bases). CDR1 and CDR2 (germline): KGHSH, LQKENI. This CDR3 has 14 amino acids. CDR3 residues: CASSPQGTNEKLFF. CDR3 nucleotide sequence: TGTGCCAGCTCCCCACAGGGAACTAATGAAAAACTGTTTTTT.

J is TRBJ2-7 and V is TRBV9, with TRBD2 as a possible D gene (6 bases). Germline values: CDR1 SGDLS, CDR2 YYNGEE. V lost 0 bases to trimming and J lost 5 bases, with 18 bases between them. The CDR3 extends over 16 amino acids. The CDR3 sequence is CASSVVKGHQRDEQYF. The CDR3 nucleotides are TGTGCCAGCAGCGTAGTAAAGGGCCACCAGCGGGACGAGCAGTACTTC.

The V call is TRBV7-8, the J call TRBJ2-7; 10 bases line up with TRBD2. The germline CDR1 and CDR2 sequences are SGHVS and FQNEAQ. The trim removed 0 bases at V and 7 bases at J, leaving 15 bases unmatched. The CDR3 contains 18 residues. The CDR3 is CASSLAIVLEREGKEQYF. DNA of the CDR3: TGTGCCAGCAGCTTAGCTATCGTTCTGGAGCGGGAGGGGAAGGAGCAGTACTTC.

The chain has TRBV7-9 and TRBJ2-5; tentatively, D is TRBD2 (6 bases). V lost 1 base to trimming and J lost 2 bases, with 17 bases between them. The CDR3 extends over 17 amino acids. Germline CDR1 SEHNR, CDR2 FQNEAQ (reference sequence). CDR3 protein: CASSLGQGGGPQETQYF. In nucleotides, the CDR3 is TGTGCCAGCAGCTTAGGGCAGGGAGGAGGGCCTCAAGAGACCCAGTACTTC.

The gene calls are TRBV19 and TRBJ2-5, with 8 bases lining up with TRBD1. The CDR3 spans 13 residues. V lost 5 bases, J lost 4 bases, and 3 bases stayed unmatched. CDR1 and CDR2 from the germline V gene are LNHDA and SQIVND (reference sequence). The CDR3 reads CASSVDRAETQYF. DNA of the CDR3: TGTGCCAGTAGTGTGGACAGGGCAGAGACCCAGTACTTC.

This chain uses TRBV4-1 with TRBJ2-3, with D possibly TRBD1 on 6 matching bases. The CDR3 totals 12 residues. CDR1 MGHRA and CDR2 YSYEKL come from the germline V gene. Trimming stripped 1 base from V and 9 bases from J, with 8 bases between. The CDR3 reads CASSQGTGTQYF. In DNA, the CDR3 is TGCGCCAGCAGCCAAGGAACAGGGACGCAGTATTTT.

The rearrangement links TRBV12-5 to TRBJ2-2; the match to TRBD2 covers 7 bases. Per the germline V gene, CDR1 is LGHNT and CDR2 is FRNRAP. There are 15 residues in the CDR3. Trimming cost V 4 bases and J 3 bases; bases outside gene matches: 5. Written as DNA, the CDR3 is TGTGCTAGTGGTTCGGGAAGCGGGGACACCGGGGAGCTGTTTTTT. This encodes CASGSGSGDTGELFF. Looking up the rest from reference TRBV12-5 and TRBJ2-2 gives the full variable domain: DARVTQTPRHKVTEMGQEVTMRCQPILGHNTVFWYRQTMMQGLELLAYFRNRAPLDDSGMPKDRFSAEMPDATLATLKIQPSEPRDSAVYFCASGSGSGDTGELFFGEGSRLTVL.

The chain couples TRBV2 to TRBJ1-1; TRBD1 agrees at 11 bases. The CDR3 loop spans 16 amino acids. The germline gives CDR1 SNHLY, CDR2 FYNNEI. V lost 5 bases to trimming and J lost 1 base; unmatched junction nucleotides: 6. The CDR3 reads CASSLRTGGWNTEAFF. In DNA form, the CDR3 reads TGTGCCAGCAGTTTACGGACAGGGGGCTGGAACACTGAAGCTTTCTTT.

The V gene is TRBV30, the J gene TRBJ2-2; the D gene could be TRBD1 or TRBD2 (5 bases each). The CDR3 runs to 12 residues. V lost 8 bases and J 1 base, leaving 8 bases between the germline ends. CDR1 GTSNPN and CDR2 SVGIG come from the germline V gene (reference sequence). The CDR3: CAGGQNTGELFF. The DNA of the CDR3 is TGTGCCGGAGGACAGAACACCGGGGAGCTGTTTTTT.

Comments on this clone: The sample carries other DNA sequences with the same CDR3. J is TRBJ1-1 and V is TRBV18; D not certain. CDR1 KGHSH and CDR2 LQKENI come from the germline V gene. V was pared by 2 bases and J by 1 base, with 8 bases between. This CDR3 comprises 14 residues. CDR3 protein: CASSPGAENTEAFF. The CDR3 nucleotides read TGTGCCAGCTCACCAGGCGCCGAGAACACTGAAGCTTTCTTT.

The genes are TRBV6-1 and TRBJ1-5; 8 positions agree with TRBD1. CDR1 MNHNS and CDR2 SASEGT come from the germline V gene. There are 16 residues in the CDR3. J was trimmed by 0 bases and V by 4 bases; bases with no gene match: 5. The CDR3 DNA sequence: TGTGCCAGCAGTGGTCGGGACAGGCCTAGCAATCAGCCCCAGCATTTT. Translation gives CASSGRDRPSNQPQHF.

The V gene is TRBV28, the J gene TRBJ2-7; TRBD1 or TRBD2 may be the D gene (6 bases each). V dropped 7 bases and J dropped 8 bases, with 12 bases sitting between them. This CDR3 region has 11 residues. Germline CDR1 MDHEN, CDR2 SYDVKM. The CDR3 coding sequence is TGTGCCAGCACCGCGCGGGACAAGCAGTACTTC. This gives the protein CASTARDKQYF.

This chain joins TRBV28 and TRBJ1-2, with D maybe TRBD1 (5 bases). Germline-derived CDR1 and CDR2 are MDHEN and SYDVKM. Trimming left V 2 bases short and J 0 bases short, with 7 bases between. CDR3 length: 14 residues. CDR3 bases: TGTGCCAGCAGTTTAGACAGCCCTAACTATGGCTACACCTTC. It yields the protein CASSLDSPNYGYTF.